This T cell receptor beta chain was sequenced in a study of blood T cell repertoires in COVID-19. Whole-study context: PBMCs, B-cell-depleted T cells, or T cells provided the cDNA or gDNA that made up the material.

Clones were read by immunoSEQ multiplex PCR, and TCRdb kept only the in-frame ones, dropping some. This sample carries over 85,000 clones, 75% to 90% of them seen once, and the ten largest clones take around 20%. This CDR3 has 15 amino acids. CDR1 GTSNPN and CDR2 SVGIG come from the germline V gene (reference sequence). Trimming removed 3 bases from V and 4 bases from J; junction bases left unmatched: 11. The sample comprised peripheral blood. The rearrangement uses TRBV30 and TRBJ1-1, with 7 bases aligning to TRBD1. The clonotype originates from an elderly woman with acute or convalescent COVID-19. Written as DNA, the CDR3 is TGTGCCTGGAGCCCCGGGACCCAGGGGGGCACTGAAGCTTTCTTT. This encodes CAWSPGTQGGTEAFF.